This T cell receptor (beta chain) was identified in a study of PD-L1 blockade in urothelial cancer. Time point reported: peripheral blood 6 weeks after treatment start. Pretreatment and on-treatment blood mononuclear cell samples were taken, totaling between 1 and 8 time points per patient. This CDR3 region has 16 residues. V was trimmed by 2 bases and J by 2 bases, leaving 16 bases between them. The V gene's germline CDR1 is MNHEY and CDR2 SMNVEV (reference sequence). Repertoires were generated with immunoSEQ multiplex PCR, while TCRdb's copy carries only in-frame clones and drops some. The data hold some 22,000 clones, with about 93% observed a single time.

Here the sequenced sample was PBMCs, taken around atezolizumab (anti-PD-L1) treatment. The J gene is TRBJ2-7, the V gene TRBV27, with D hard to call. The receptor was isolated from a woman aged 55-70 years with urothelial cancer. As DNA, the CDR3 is TGTGCCAGCAGTTTAGTTGACAATTTACCGCCCTACGAGCAGTACTTC. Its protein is CASSLVDNLPPYEQYF.